Each of the 19 T cell receptor beta chains below was sequenced from the same sample in a study of metastatic and nonmetastatic thyroid tumors. With MiXCR, TCRdb called clones anew from the PCR reads. The profile shows about 45,000 clones, around 3.1% of them singletons. Thyroid surgery had not been preceded by any treatment in any patient. Material: blood. These receptors all stem from a female donor with papillary thyroid cancer or a benign thyroid nodule (not recorded which). Some clones in this sample may be carry-over from other donors' samples.

This clone was recorded at least ten times. The chain couples TRBV20-1 to TRBJ2-3; the match to TRBD2 covers 9 bases. The CDR3 extends over 13 amino acids. V shed 5 bases, J shed 1 base, and the junction held 1 base outside the gene matches. The V gene's germline CDR1 is DFQATT and CDR2 SNEGSKA (reference sequence). The CDR3 loop reads CSACGRGTDTQYF. In nucleotides, the CDR3 is TGCAGTGCTTGCGGGAGGGGCACAGATACGCAGTATTTT.

This clone has a count of ten or more. The chain is built from TRBV28 and TRBJ2-7, with D possibly matching TRBD2 (6 bases). In germline, CDR1 is MDHEN, CDR2 SYDVKM. The V and J ends lost 5 bases and 5 bases respectively, with 13 bases between them. The CDR3 contains 13 residues. CDR3 sequence (DNA): TGTGCCAGCAGTGAGACTAGACGGGACGAGCAGTACTTC. Translation gives CASSETRRDEQYF.

This clone was recorded many times. CDR3 residues: CASSSPGQSYQPQHF. The CDR3 DNA reads as TGTGCCAGCAGTTCCCCGGGACAGTCGTATCAGCCCCAGCATTTT. This rearrangement joins TRBV28 to TRBJ1-5; 7 bases map to TRBD1. CDR1 and CDR2 from the germline V gene are MDHEN and SYDVKM. J lost 5 bases, V lost 4 bases, and 8 bases had no gene match. The CDR3 loop spans 15 amino acids.

This clone was counted many times. The chain employs TRBV5-5 and TRBJ2-5; TRBD1 aligns across 7 bases. V lost 4 bases and J lost 1; bases outside the gene matches: 7. CDR3 length: 15 residues. Germline V gene lookup returns CDR1 SGHKS and CDR2 YYEKEE (reference sequence). The DNA for the CDR3 is TGTGCCAGCAGCGATAACCGACAGGGCCAAGAGACCCAGTACTTC. This gives the protein CASSDNRQGQETQYF.

This clone was detected only a few times. V usage is TRBV19 and J usage is TRBJ1-5; D perhaps matches TRBD1 (5 bases). V lost 7 bases and J lost 6, with 22 bases in between. The germline V gene has CDR1 LNHDA and CDR2 SQIVND (reference sequence). CDR3 length equals 16 residues. The DNA of the CDR3 is TGTGCCAGTACCGATACCCGTGCAGGACACATTCAGCCCCAGCATTTT. It codes for CASTDTRAGHIQPQHF.

This clone was counted only a few times. The rearrangement links TRBV2 to TRBJ1-3, with D perhaps matching TRBD1 (5 bases). Trimming took 7 bases from V and 5 from J, leaving 15 bases between them. Germline-derived CDR1 and CDR2 are SNHLY and FYNNEI. There are 14 residues in the CDR3. CDR3 coding DNA: TGTGCCAGCACTGTACGGGACTCACGAAACACCATATATTTT. Translating it yields CASTVRDSRNTIYF. Full variable domain (remainder filled in from reference TRBV2 and TRBJ1-3): EPEVTQTPSHQVTQMGQEVILRCVPISNHLYFYWYRQILGQKVEFLVSFYNNEISEKSEIFDDQFSVERPDGSNFTLKIRSTKLEDSAMYFCASTVRDSRNTIYFGEGSWLTVV.

A few counts support this clone. The chain recombines TRBV6-1 with TRBJ2-1; perhaps D is TRBD1 or TRBD2 (5 bases each). V shed 5 bases and J shed 6 bases, with 17 bases lying between them. In germline, CDR1 is MNHNS, CDR2 SASEGT. There are 15 residues in the CDR3. Here the CDR3 reads CASSKLGRGSNEQFF. CDR3 sequence (DNA): TGTGCCAGCAGTAAACTAGGTAGGGGTTCCAATGAGCAGTTCTTC.

This clone occurred a few times. This chain uses TRBV6-4 with TRBJ2-3; D is undetermined. CDR3 size: 13 residues. Trimming removed 1 base from V and 0 bases from J, with 2 bases in between. CDR1 is MRHNA, CDR2 SNTAGT, per germline. CDR3 sequence reads: CASSDWSTDTQYF. The CDR3 DNA sequence: TGTGCCAGCAGTGACTGGAGCACAGATACGCAGTATTTT.

This clone was recorded many times. This chain joins TRBV7-9 and TRBJ2-4; 9 nucleotides align to TRBD2. V trimming: 1 base; J trimming: 0 bases; junction bases outside the gene matches: 7. Looked up from germline, CDR1 is SEHNR and CDR2 is FQNEAQ (reference sequence). This CDR3 spans 18 amino acids. The CDR3 DNA follows: TGTGCCAGCAGCTTAGTGAGGGGACTAGCTGGAGCCAAAAACATTCAGTACTTC. It encodes CASSLVRGLAGAKNIQYF.

This clone came up many times. The V call is TRBV7-8, the J call TRBJ1-5; D not resolved. Germline CDR1 is SGHVS and CDR2 is FQNEAQ. This CDR3 has 16 amino acids. The V gene lost 5 bases and the J gene lost 3 bases, with 17 bases spanning the gap. The CDR3 sequence is CASSHAAGGNNQPQHF. CDR3 DNA: TGTGCCAGCAGCCACGCCGCGGGCGGGAACAATCAGCCCCAGCATTTT.

This clone was observed many times. The chain recombines TRBV2 with TRBJ2-1; TRBD1 matches at 7 bases. The V segment lost 5 bases and the J segment 3 bases; nucleotides outside the gene matches: 1. Germline V CDR1 and CDR2: SNHLY, FYNNEI. The CDR3 runs to 13 residues. The CDR3 DNA is TGTGCCAGCAGTCGGGACAGCTACAATGAGCAGTTCTTC. Translated: CASSRDSYNEQFF.

Comments on this clone: One base away lies a much larger clone, so this may be a sequencing read error. The V call is TRBV5-1, the J call TRBJ1-2; 7 bases align to TRBD1. CDR1 is SGHRS and CDR2 is YFSETQ in the germline V gene. The length of the CDR3 is 17 residues. The CDR3, as DNA: TGCACCAGCAGCTACTCCTCCGGACAGGTGGGAAACTATGGCTACACCTTC. Amino acids: CTSSYSSGQVGNYGYTF.

This clone has a count of ten or more. A much larger clonotype is one base distant, so this may be a read error. V usage is TRBV4-1 and J usage is TRBJ2-5; D might be TRBD1 or TRBD2, each matching 5 bases. The CDR3 is made up of 19 amino acids. The ends were cut back, 1 base at V and 7 bases at J, with 28 bases in the middle. Germline CDR1 and CDR2: MGHRA and YSYEKL. DNA of the CDR3: TGCGCCAGCAGCCAAGTCAGCCTCGACCGGGACGTATGGGTTGCGACCCAGTACTTC. This translates into CASSQVSLDRDVWVATQYF.

This clone was picked up a small number of times. An end of the junction differs from the germline gene, which may be a read error. V is TRBV7-9 and J is TRBJ2-3; 8 positions agree with TRBD2. In germline, CDR1 is SEHNR, CDR2 FQNEAQ (reference sequence). The CDR3 consists of 15 residues. CDR3 protein: CTSSLPTSGTDTQYF. In DNA form, the CDR3 reads TGTACCAGCAGCCTACCGACTAGCGGCACAGATACGCAGTATTTT.

This clone was seen a handful of times. The chain carries TRBV7-8 and TRBJ2-2, with D unclear. The CDR3 runs to 15 residues. Between the trimmed V and J ends, which lost 5 bases and 1 base, there was a span of 11 bases. Germline V gene sequence: CDR1 SGHVS, CDR2 FQNEAQ. CDR3 sequence reads: CASSPRTGNTGELFF. CDR3 bases: TGTGCCAGCAGCCCGAGGACGGGGAACACCGGGGAGCTGTTTTTT.

This clone was detected only a few times. V usage is TRBV12-3 or TRBV12-4 and J usage is TRBJ2-7; D might be TRBD1 (6 bases). The CDR3 covers 12 residues. The V end was cut by 5 bases, the J end by 7 bases, with 12 bases between. In DNA, the CDR3 is TGTGCCAGCAGTCTAACAGGGACGGAGCAGTACTTC. Encoded protein: CASSLTGTEQYF.

The genes are TRBV27 and TRBJ2-7, with 11 bases matching TRBD1. This CDR3 is 15 amino acids long. The V gene end was trimmed by 6 bases and the J gene end by 6 bases; junction bases not matched to a gene: 10. Germline lookup yields CDR1 MNHEY and CDR2 SMNVEV (reference sequence). This CDR3 is CASRLGQGAFSEQYF. CDR3 in DNA: TGTGCCAGCAGACTAGGACAGGGGGCCTTTAGCGAGCAGTACTTC.

In its sample, this clone is medium-sized (0.01 to 0.1%). The chain recombines TRBV30 with TRBJ1-1; D is uncertain. This CDR3 region has 13 residues. CDR1 is GTSNPN, CDR2 SVGIG, per germline (reference sequence). V shed 3 bases and J shed 4 bases, with 12 bases lying between them. As DNA, the CDR3 is TGTGCCTGGAGCGCGAACAAGGGCACTGAAGCTTTCTTT. Translating gives CAWSANKGTEAFF.

The chain is built from TRBV20-1 and TRBJ1-4, with D unclear. The CDR3 is 14 residues long. Trimming shortened V by 6 bases and J by 0 bases, and 11 bases separated the two germline ends. Germline assignment: CDR1 DFQATT and CDR2 SNEGSKA (reference sequence). Written as DNA, the CDR3 is TGCAGTGCGGCAGAAGTTGCAACTAATGAAAAACTGTTTTTT. Translating it yields CSAAEVATNEKLFF.